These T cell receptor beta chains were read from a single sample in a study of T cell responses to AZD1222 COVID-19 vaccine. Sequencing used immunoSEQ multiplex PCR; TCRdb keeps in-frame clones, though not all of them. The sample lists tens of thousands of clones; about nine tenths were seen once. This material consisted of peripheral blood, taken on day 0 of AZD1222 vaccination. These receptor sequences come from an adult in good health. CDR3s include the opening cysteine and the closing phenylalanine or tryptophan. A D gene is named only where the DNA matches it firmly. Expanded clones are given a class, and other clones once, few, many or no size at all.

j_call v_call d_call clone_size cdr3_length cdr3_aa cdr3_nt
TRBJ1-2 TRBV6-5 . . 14 CASSRVGANYGYTF TGTGCCAGCAGCCGCGTAGGGGCGAACTATGGCTACACCTTC
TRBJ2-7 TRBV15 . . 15 CATSRLLGGSYEQYF TGTGCCACCAGCCGACTCCTGGGGGGCTCCTACGAGCAGTACTTC
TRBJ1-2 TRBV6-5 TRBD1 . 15 CASRRGTGGLYGYTF TGTGCCAGCAGGCGCGGGACAGGGGGTCTCTATGGCTACACCTTC
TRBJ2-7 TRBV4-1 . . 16 CASSQDTSTEGYEQYF TGCGCCAGCAGCCAAGATACTTCGACAGAAGGCTACGAGCAGTACTTC
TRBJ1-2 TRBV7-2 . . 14 CASSSDGANYGYTF TGTGCCAGCAGCTCGGACGGAGCTAACTATGGCTACACCTTC
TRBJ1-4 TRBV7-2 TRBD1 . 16 CASSQQGRLREEKLFF TGTGCCAGCAGCCAACAGGGGCGCCTTAGGGAGGAAAAACTGTTTTTT
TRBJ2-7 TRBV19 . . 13 CASSLVELRGLHF TGTGCCAGTAGTCTGGTGGAATTAAGAGGACTACACTTC
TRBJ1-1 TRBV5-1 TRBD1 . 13 CASSSTGGTEAFF TGCGCCAGCAGCTCGACAGGGGGCACTGAAGCTTTCTTT
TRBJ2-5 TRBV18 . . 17 CASSPSGGAASQETQYF TGTGCCAGCTCACCCTCCGGAGGGGCCGCCAGTCAAGAGACCCAGTACTTC
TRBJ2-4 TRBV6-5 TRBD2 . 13 CASRGLATNIQYF TGTGCCAGCAGAGGACTAGCTACCAACATTCAGTACTTC
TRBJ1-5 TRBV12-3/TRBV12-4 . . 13 CASSFGRGQPQHF TGTGCCAGCAGTTTCGGCAGGGGTCAGCCCCAGCATTTT
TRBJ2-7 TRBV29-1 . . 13 CSVEEGTSYEQYF TGCAGCGTTGAAGAAGGGACATCTTACGAGCAGTACTTC
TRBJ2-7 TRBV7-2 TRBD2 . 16 CASSPRTSGTHYEQYF TGTGCCAGCAGCCCCCGGACTAGCGGGACCCACTACGAGCAGTACTTC
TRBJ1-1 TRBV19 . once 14 CASSIDPRNTEAFF TGTGCCAGTAGTATAGACCCCAGGAACACTGAAGCTTTCTTT
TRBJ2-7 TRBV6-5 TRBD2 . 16 CASSYKGTSRSYEQYF TGTGCCAGCAGTTACAAGGGGACTAGCCGGTCCTACGAGCAGTACTTC
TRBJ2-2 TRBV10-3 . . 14 CAISGSGNTGELFF TGTGCCATCAGTGGATCAGGGAACACCGGGGAGCTGTTTTTT
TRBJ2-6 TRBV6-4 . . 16 CASSDSGGSGANVLTF TGTGCCAGCAGTGACTCCGGGGGCTCTGGGGCCAACGTCCTGACTTTC
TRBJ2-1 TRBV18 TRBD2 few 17 CASSPPGSGAGVNEQFF TGTGCCAGCTCACCACCGGGTAGCGGTGCGGGAGTCAATGAGCAGTTCTTC
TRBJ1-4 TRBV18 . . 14 CASSPPQGPEKLFF TGTGCCAGCTCACCACCGCAGGGCCCTGAAAAACTGTTTTTT
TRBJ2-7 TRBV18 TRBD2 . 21 CASSLQGAQGLAGDLPYEQYF TGTGCCAGCTCACTTCAGGGGGCGCAGGGACTAGCGGGAGACCTCCCCTACGAGCAGTACTTC
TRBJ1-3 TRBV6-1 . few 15 CASSEYEGAGNTIYF TGTGCCAGCAGTGAATACGAGGGTGCGGGAAACACCATATATTTT
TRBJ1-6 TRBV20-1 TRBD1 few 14 CSASTGTGGSPLHF TGCAGTGCTAGTACCGGGACAGGAGGTTCACCCCTCCACTTT
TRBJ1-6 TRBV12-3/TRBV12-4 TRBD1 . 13 CASSRGGNSPLHF TGTGCCAGCAGCCGAGGGGGCAATTCACCCCTCCACTTT
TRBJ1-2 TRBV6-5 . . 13 CASKSDSHWGYTF TGTGCCAGCAAGTCGGATTCCCATTGGGGCTACACCTTC
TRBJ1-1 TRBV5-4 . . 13 CASSLGLNTEAFF TGTGCCAGCAGCTTGGGGTTGAACACTGAAGCTTTCTTT
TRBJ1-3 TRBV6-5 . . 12 CASTRRGHTIYF TGTGCCAGCACCCGAAGGGGCCACACCATATATTTT
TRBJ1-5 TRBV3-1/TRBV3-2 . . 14 CASSLGFENQPQHF TGTGCCAGCAGCCTCGGGTTCGAGAATCAGCCCCAGCATTTT
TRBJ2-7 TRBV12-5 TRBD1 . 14 CASGSDRGRYEQYF TGTGCTAGTGGTTCAGACAGGGGGCGTTACGAGCAGTACTTC
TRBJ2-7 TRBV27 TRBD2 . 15 CASSLGGSGSYEQYF TGTGCCAGCAGTTTAGGTGGTAGCGGGAGCTACGAGCAGTACTTC
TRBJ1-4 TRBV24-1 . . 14 CATSDPGPSAKLFF TGTGCCACCAGTGATCCGGGACCTTCGGCAAAACTGTTTTTT
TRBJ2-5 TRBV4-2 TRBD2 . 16 CASSPGTSGRGETQYF TGTGCCAGCAGCCCCGGGACTAGCGGGAGAGGTGAGACCCAGTACTTC